Sequencing of this T cell receptor beta chain was carried out in a study of cytomegalovirus exposure and HLA in healthy donors. Study-level points and caveats: Later work showed greater clonal expansion in HLA-associated TCR beta chains than in equally common others.

CDR1 and CDR2 from the germline V gene are MNHNS and SASEGT. The CDR3 runs 14 residues. V gave up 2 bases and J gave up 7 bases, with 14 bases separating them. In the case of this clone: The target antigen is unknown.

PCR employed 60 Vbeta and 13 Jbeta primers. Repertoires were generated with immunoSEQ multiplex PCR, while TCRdb's copy carries only in-frame clones and drops some. The sample has about 220,000 clones; roughly 83% are singletons. While unrecorded immune exposures were likely, the donors were nominally healthy when sampled. This TCR was recovered from a boy younger than 10 in good health and CMV-seronegative. The source material was PBMCs. V and J are TRBV6-1 and TRBJ1-2; tentative D call: TRBD1 (5 bases). Written as DNA, the CDR3 is TGTGCCAGCAGTGAACGAAGGCGGGGGGGTGGCTACACCTTC. Translated, it gives CASSERRRGGGYTF.